This TCR beta chain was captured by sequencing in a study of T cells in Graves' hyperthyroidism and ophthalmopathy. This clonotype was seen ten or more times. Newly diagnosed hyperthyroidism, duration under 2 months, in patients aged 18 to 65. TCR beta CDR3 sequences were amplified from RNA transcripts. A first-round RT-PCR of the TCR CDR3 used the HTBI primer set. TCRdb re-derived calls from the multiplex PCR reads in MiXCR, one entry per CDR3 protein. In the table there are roughly 200,000 distinct CDR3 sequences, less than 20% of which are singletons. The CDR3 runs to 15 residues. V lost 0 bases and J 5 bases, leaving 14 bases between the germline ends. Germline values: CDR1 LGHDT, CDR2 YNNKEL (reference sequence).

This chain links TRBV3-1 with TRBJ2-7; tentatively, D is TRBD2 (6 bases). The sample comprised blood. The TCR sequence derives from a woman in her fifties or sixties with Graves' hyperthyroidism. CDR3 in amino acids: CASSQDGRELDEQYF. The CDR3 DNA sequence: TGTGCCAGCAGCCAAGACGGTCGGGAGCTGGACGAGCAGTACTTC.